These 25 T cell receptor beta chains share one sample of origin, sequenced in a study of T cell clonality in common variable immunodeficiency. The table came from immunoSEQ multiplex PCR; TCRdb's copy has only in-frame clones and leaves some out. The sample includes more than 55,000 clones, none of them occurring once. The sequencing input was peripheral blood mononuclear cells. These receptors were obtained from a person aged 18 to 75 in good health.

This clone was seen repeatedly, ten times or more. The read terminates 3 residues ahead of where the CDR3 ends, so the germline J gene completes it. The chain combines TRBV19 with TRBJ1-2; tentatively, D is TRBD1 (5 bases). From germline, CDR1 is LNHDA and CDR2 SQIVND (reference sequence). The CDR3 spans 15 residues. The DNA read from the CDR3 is TGTGCCAGTAGTATTGGTACCGGGACTAATCGAGGC. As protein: CASSIGTGTNRG. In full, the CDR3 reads CASSIGTGTNRGYTF. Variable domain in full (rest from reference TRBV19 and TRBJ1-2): DGGITQSPKYLFRKEGQNVTLSCEQNLNHDAMYWYRQDPGQGLRLIYYSQIVNDFQKGDIAEGYSVSREKKESFPLTVTSAQKNPTAFYLCASSIGTGTNRGYTFGSGTRLTVV.

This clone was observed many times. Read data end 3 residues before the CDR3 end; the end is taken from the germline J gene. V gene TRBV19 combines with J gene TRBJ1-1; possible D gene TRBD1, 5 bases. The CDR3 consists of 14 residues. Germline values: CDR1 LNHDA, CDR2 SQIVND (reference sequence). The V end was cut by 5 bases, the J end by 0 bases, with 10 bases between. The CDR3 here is CASSEQGMNTEAFF. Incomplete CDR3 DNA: TGTGCCAGTAGTGAGCAGGGCATGAACACTGAA. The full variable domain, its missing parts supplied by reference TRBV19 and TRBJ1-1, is DGGITQSPKYLFRKEGQNVTLSCEQNLNHDAMYWYRQDPGQGLRLIYYSQIVNDFQKGDIAEGYSVSREKKESFPLTVTSAQKNPTAFYLCASSEQGMNTEAFFGQGTRLTVV.

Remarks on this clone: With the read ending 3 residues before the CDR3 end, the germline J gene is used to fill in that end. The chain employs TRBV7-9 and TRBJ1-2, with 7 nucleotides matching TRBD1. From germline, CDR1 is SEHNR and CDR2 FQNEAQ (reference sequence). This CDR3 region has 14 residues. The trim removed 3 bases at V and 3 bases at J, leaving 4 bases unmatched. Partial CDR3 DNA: TGTGCCAGCAGCTTTCAGGGGGTTCACTATGGC. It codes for CASSFQGVHYG. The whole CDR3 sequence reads CASSFQGVHYGYTF.

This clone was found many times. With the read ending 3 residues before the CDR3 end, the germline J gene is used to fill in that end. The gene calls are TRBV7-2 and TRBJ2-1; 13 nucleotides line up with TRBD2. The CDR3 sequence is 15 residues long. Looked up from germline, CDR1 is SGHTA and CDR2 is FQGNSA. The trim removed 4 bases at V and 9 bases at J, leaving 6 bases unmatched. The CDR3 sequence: CASSYTRLAGGEQFF. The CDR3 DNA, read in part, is TGTGCCAGCAGCTATACCCGACTAGCGGGAGGTGAG. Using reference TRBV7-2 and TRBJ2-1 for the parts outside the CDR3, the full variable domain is GAGVSQSPSNKVTEKGKDVELRCDPISGHTALYWYRQSLGQGLEFLIYFQGNSAPDKSGLPSDRFSAERTGGSVSTLTIQRTQQEDSAVYLCASSYTRLAGGEQFFGPGTRLTVL.

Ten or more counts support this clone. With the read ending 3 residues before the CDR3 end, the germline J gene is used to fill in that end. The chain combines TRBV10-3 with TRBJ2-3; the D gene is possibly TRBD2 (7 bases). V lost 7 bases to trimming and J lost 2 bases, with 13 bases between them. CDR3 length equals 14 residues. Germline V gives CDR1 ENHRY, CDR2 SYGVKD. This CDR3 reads CAITGGGNTDTQYF. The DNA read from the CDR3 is TGTGCCATCACGGGCGGGGGCAACACAGATACG.

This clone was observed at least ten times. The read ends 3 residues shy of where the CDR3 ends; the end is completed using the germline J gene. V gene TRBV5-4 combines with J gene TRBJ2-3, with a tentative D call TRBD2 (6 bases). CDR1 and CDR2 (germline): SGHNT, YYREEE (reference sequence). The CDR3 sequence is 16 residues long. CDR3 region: CASSLRDSGRLETQYF. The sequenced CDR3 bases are TGTGCCAGCAGCTTGAGGGACTCAGGCAGGTTAGAGACG.

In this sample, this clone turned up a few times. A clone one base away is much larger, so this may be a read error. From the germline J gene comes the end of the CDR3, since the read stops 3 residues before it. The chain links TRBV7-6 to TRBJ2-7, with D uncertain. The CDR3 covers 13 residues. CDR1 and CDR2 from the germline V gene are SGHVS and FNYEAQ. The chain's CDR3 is CVSSPSSRDEQYF. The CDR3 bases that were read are TGTGTCAGCAGCCCAAGTAGCCGGGACGAG. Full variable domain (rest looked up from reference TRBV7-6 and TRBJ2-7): GAGVSQSPRYKVTKRGQDVALRCDPISGHVSLYWYRQALGQGPEFLTYFNYEAQQDKSGLPNDRFSAERPEGSISTLTIQRTEQRDSAMYRCVSSPSSRDEQYFGPGTRLTVT.

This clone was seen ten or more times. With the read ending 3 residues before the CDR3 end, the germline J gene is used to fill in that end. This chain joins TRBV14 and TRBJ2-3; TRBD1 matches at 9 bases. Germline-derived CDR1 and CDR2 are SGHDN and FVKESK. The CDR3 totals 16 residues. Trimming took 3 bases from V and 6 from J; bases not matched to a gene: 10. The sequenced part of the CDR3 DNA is TGTGCCAGCAGCCACCAGACAGGGGGATTTGTGGATACG. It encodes CASSHQTGGFVDT. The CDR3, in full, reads CASSHQTGGFVDTQYF.

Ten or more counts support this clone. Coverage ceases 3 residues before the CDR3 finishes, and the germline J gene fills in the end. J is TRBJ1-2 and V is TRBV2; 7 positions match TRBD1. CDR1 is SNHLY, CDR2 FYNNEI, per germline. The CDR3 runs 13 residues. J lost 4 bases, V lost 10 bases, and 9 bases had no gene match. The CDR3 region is CATVRGQSYGYTF. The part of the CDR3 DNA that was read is TGTGCCACCGTGAGGGGGCAGAGCTATGGC.

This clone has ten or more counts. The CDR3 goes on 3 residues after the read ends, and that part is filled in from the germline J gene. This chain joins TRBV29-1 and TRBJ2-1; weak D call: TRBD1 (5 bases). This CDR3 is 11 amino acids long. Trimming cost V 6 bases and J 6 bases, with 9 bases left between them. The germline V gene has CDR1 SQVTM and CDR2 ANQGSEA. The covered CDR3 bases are TGCAGCGTCAACGACAGCAATGAG. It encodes CSVNDSNE. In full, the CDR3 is CSVNDSNEQFF.

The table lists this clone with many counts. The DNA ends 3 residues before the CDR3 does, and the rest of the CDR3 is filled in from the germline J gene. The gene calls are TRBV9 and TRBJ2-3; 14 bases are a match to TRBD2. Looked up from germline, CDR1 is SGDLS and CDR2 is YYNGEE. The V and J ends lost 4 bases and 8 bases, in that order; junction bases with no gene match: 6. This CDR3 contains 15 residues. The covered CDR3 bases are TGTGCCAGCAGCCCGACTAGCGGGAGGGCCGGTACG. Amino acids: CASSPTSGRAGT. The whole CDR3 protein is CASSPTSGRAGTQYF. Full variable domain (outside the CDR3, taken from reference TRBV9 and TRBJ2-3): DSGVTQTPKHLITATGQRVTLRCSPRSGDLSVYWYQQSLDQGLQFLIQYYNGEERAKGNILERFSAQQFPDLHSELNLSSLELGDSALYFCASSPTSGRAGTQYFGPGTRLTVL.

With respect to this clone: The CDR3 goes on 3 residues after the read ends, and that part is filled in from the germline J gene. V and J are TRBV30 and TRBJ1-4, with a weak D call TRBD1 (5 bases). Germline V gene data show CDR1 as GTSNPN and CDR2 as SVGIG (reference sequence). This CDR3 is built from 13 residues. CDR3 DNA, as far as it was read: TGTGCCTTGCAAAGCTCTGGGGCCAACGTA. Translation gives CALQSSGANV. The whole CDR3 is CALQSSGANVLFF.

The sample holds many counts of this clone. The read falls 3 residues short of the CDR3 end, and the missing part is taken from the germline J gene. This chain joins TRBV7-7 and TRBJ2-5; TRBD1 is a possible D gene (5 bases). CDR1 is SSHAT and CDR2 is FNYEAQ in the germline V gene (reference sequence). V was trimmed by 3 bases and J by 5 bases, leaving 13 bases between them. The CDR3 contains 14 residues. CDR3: CASSLGSGSETQYF. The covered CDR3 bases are TGTGCCAGCAGCTTGGGGTCAGGGTCGGAGACC.

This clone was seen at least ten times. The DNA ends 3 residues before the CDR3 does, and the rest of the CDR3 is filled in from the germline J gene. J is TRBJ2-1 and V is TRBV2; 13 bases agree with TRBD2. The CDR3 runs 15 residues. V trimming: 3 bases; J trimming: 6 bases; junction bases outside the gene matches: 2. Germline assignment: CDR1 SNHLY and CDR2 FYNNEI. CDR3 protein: CASSDRTSGSNEQFF. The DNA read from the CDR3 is TGTGCCAGCAGTGACCGGACTAGCGGGAGCAATGAG. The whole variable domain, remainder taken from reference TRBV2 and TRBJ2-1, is EPEVTQTPSHQVTQMGQEVILRCVPISNHLYFYWYRQILGQKVEFLVSFYNNEISEKSEIFDDQFSVERPDGSNFTLKIRSTKLEDSAMYFCASSDRTSGSNEQFFGPGTRLTVL.

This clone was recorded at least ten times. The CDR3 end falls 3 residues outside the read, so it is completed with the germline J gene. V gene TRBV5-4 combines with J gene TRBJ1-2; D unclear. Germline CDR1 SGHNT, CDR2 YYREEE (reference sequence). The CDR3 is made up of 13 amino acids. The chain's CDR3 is CASSLDSPDGYTF. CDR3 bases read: TGTGCCAGCAGCTTGGACAGTCCCGACGGC. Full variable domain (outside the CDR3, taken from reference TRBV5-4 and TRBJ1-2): ETGVTQSPTHLIKTRGQQVTLRCSSQSGHNTVSWYQQALGQGPQFIFQYYREEENGRGNFPPRFSGLQFPNYSSELNVNALELDDSALYLCASSLDSPDGYTFGSGTRLTVV.

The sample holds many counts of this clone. The CDR3 here is CASSQERGQSNQPQHF. CDR3 bases read: TGTGCCAGCAGCCAAGAGAGGGGACAGAGCAATCAGCCC. The genes are TRBV14 and TRBJ1-5; TRBD1 matches 7 bases. The read halts 3 residues ahead of the CDR3 end, with the missing end drawn from the germline J gene. CDR1 is SGHDN, CDR2 FVKESK, per germline. This CDR3 has 16 amino acids. The V segment lost 0 bases and the J segment 1 base; nucleotides outside the gene matches: 3. Filled out from reference TRBV14 and TRBJ1-5, the complete variable domain reads EAGVTQFPSHSVIEKGQTVTLRCDPISGHDNLYWYRRVMGKEIKFLLHFVKESKQDESGMPNNRFLAERTGGTYSTLKVQPAELEDSGVYFCASSQERGQSNQPQHFGDGTRLSIL.

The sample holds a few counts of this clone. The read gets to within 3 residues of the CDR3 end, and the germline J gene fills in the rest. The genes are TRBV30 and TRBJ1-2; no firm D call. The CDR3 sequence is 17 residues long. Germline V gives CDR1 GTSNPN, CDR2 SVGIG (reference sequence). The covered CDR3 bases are TGTGCCTGGAGTGTTTCACTAGCGGACCCCCCCTACAATGAC. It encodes CAWSVSLADPPYND. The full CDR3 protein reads CAWSVSLADPPYNDYTF.

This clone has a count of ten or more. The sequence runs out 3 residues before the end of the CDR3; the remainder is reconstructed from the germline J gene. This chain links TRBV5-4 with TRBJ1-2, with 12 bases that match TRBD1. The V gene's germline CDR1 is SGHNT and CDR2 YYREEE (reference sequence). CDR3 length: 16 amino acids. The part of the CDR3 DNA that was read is TGTGCCAGCAGTTCGGGACAGGGGGCATCTGGTATAGGC. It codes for CASSSGQGASGIG. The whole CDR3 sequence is CASSSGQGASGIGYTF.

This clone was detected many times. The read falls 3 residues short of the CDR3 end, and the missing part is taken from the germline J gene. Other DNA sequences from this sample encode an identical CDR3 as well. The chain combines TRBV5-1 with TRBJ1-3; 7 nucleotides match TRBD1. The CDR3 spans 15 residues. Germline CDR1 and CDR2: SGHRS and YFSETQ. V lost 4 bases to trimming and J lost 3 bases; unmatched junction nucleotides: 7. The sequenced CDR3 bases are TGCGCCAGCAGCGTAACCGGGACAGTTGGAAACACC. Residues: CASSVTGTVGNT. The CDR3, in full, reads CASSVTGTVGNTIYF. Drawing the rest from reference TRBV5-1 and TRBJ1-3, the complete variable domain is KAGVTQTPRYLIKTRGQQVTLSCSPISGHRSVSWYQQTPGQGLQFLFEYFSETQRNKGNFPGRFSGRQFSNSRSEMNVSTLELGDSALYLCASSVTGTVGNTIYFGEGSWLTVV.

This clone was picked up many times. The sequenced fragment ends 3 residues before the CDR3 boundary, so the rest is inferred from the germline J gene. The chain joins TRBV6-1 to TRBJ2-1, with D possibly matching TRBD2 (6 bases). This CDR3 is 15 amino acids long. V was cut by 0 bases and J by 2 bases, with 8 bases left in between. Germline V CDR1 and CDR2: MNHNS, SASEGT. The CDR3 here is CASSEAGTPYNEQFF. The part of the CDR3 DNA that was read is TGTGCCAGCAGTGAAGCAGGGACTCCCTACAATGAG.

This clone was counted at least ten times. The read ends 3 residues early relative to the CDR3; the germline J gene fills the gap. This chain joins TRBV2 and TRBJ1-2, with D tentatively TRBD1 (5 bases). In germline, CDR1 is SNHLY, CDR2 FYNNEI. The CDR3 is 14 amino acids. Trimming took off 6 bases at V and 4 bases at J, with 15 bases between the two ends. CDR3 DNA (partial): TGTGCCAGCAGCGGGAGAGCCGGGGGCTATGGC. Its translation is CASSGRAGGYG. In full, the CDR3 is CASSGRAGGYGYTF.

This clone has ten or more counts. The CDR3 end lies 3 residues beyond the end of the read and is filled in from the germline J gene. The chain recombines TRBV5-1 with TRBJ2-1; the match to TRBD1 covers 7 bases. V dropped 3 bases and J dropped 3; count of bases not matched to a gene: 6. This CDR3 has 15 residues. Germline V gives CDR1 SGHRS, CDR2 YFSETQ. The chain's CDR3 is CASSSERTGYNEQFF. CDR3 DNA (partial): TGCGCCAGCAGCTCAGAAAGGACAGGCTACAATGAG.

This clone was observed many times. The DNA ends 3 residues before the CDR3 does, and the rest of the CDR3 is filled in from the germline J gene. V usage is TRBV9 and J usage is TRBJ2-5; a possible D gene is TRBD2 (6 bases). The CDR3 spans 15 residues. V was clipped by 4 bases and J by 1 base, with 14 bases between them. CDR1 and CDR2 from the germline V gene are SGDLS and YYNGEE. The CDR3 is CASSTSHGGQETQYF. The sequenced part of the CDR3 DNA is TGTGCCAGCAGCACTTCCCACGGGGGCCAAGAGACC.

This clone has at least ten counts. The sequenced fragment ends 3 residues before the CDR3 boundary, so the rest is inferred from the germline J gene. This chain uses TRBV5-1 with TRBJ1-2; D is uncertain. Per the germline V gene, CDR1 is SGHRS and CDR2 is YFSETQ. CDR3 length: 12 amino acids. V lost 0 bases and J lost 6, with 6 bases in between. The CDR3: CASSLAGHGYTF. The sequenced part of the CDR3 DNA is TGCGCCAGCAGCTTGGCTGGCCATGGC.

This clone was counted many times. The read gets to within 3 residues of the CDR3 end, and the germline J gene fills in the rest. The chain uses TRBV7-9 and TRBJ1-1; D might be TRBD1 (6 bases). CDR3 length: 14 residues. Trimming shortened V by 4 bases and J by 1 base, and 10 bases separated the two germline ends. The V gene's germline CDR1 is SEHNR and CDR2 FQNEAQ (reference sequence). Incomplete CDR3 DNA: TGTGCCAGCAGCTATGGACAGCAGAACACTGAA. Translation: CASSYGQQNTE. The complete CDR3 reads CASSYGQQNTEAFF.